The 25 T cell receptor beta chains listed next were all sequenced from one sample in a study of blood T cell repertoires in COVID-19. The assay was immunoSEQ multiplex PCR, and TCRdb's table has in-frame clones only and misses some. The sample holds approximately 160,000 clones, roughly 88% seen once. Sequenced material: peripheral blood. The origin of the receptors is a woman of 80 years or more with active or convalescent COVID-19.

This clone showed up just a few times. The genes are TRBV12-3 or TRBV12-4 and TRBJ1-2, with D uncertain. The CDR3 runs to 13 residues. Between the trimmed V and J ends, which lost 7 bases and 4 bases, there was a span of 13 bases. The chain's CDR3 is CASTLNFAYGYTF. For the CDR3, the DNA is TGTGCCAGCACCCTAAACTTCGCCTATGGCTACACCTTC.

About this clone itself: The same CDR3 can be traced to other DNA sequences in this sample. The chain joins TRBV18 to TRBJ2-7, with TRBD2 matching 7 bases. Trimming removed 3 bases from V and 1 base from J; junction bases left unmatched: 3. The CDR3 is 14 amino acids. CDR1 and CDR2 (germline): KGHSH, LQKENI. The CDR3 is CASSPGGSSYEQYF. In nucleotides, the CDR3 is TGTGCCAGCTCACCGGGGGGGTCGTCCTACGAGCAGTACTTC.

This rearrangement joins TRBV11-3 to TRBJ1-1; D unclear. Germline assignment: CDR1 SGHNT and CDR2 YENEEA. Trimming removed 4 bases at V and 5 bases at J, with 11 bases between. The CDR3 covers 13 residues. Here the CDR3 reads CASSWGGWTEAFF. Written as DNA, the CDR3 is TGTGCCAGCAGCTGGGGAGGTTGGACTGAAGCTTTCTTT.

This clone was picked up a small number of times. The chain links TRBV30 to TRBJ1-6; the match to TRBD1 covers 7 bases. CDR3 length: 14 residues. V lost 2 bases to trimming and J lost 10 bases; unmatched junction nucleotides: 8. Germline CDR1 is GTSNPN and CDR2 is SVGIG (reference sequence). DNA for the CDR3: TGTGCCTGGAGTCTGACAGGGTCCGGATCACCCCTCCACTTT. Translating it yields CAWSLTGSGSPLHF.

This clone is a singleton in its sample. The chain employs TRBV4-1 and TRBJ2-5; D is ambiguous. Germline assignment: CDR1 MGHRA and CDR2 YSYEKL. V gave up 1 base and J gave up 5 bases, with 17 bases separating them. This CDR3 region has 16 residues. The CDR3 nucleotides are TGCGCCAGCAGCCAAGCGTCTGTTCGTGAGAGGGAGACCCAGTACTTC. Residues: CASSQASVRERETQYF.

This clone has more than one count but fewer than ten. The chain has TRBV5-1 and TRBJ1-4; 10 positions agree with TRBD1. The CDR3 contains 15 residues. In germline, CDR1 is SGHRS, CDR2 YFSETQ. Trimming at V came to 4 bases and at J to 3 bases, leaving 3 bases not matched to a gene. Written as DNA, the CDR3 is TGCGCCAGCAGCACCGGACAGGGGGCTAATGAAAAACTGTTTTTT. It encodes CASSTGQGANEKLFF.

The chain employs TRBV4-3 and TRBJ2-2, with 8 positions matching TRBD1. V was pared by 4 bases and J by 2 bases, with 6 bases of the junction left unmatched. This CDR3 is built from 16 residues. Per germline, CDR1 LGHNA and CDR2 YSLEER. The CDR3 region is CASSRGDRGNTGELFF. CDR3 nucleotide sequence: TGCGCCAGCAGCCGGGGAGACAGGGGAAACACCGGGGAGCTGTTTTTT.

This clone was recorded only once. The chain combines TRBV6-5 with TRBJ1-1, with TRBD1 matching 7 bases. The CDR3 is made up of 14 amino acids. V shed 6 bases, J shed 4 bases, and the junction held 8 bases outside the gene matches. The germline V gene has CDR1 MNHEY and CDR2 SVGAGI. This CDR3 reads CASSRQGSGTEAFF. CDR3 coding DNA: TGTGCCAGCAGCCGACAGGGTTCCGGCACTGAAGCTTTCTTT.

This chain uses TRBV6-5 with TRBJ1-6; 11 positions match TRBD1. Germline V gives CDR1 MNHEY, CDR2 SVGAGI. This CDR3 has 14 amino acids. After removal of 4 bases from V and 13 bases from J, the junction contained 6 bases not matched to a gene. For the CDR3, the DNA is TGTGCCAGCAGTTGGACAGGGGGCACAGAGCCCCTCCACTTT. It translates to CASSWTGGTEPLHF.

This chain uses TRBV11-3 with TRBJ1-1; TRBD1 matches at 8 bases. CDR1 is SGHNT, CDR2 YENEEA, per germline. CDR3 length: 14 residues. Losses at the gene ends were 0 bases for V and 11 bases for J; bases not matched to a gene: 8. CDR3 nucleotide sequence: TGTGCCAGCAGCTTAGATACCAGGGGGCTGTTCGCTTTCTTT. The encoded protein is CASSLDTRGLFAFF.

This clone was detected only once. The chain couples TRBV7-2 to TRBJ2-1, with D hard to call. Germline V gives CDR1 SGHTA, CDR2 FQGNSA. With 4 bases removed from V and 5 bases from J, the gap between germline ends came to 9 bases. This CDR3 is 13 amino acids long. The CDR3 DNA reads TGTGCCAGCAGCTCTCAACCTAACAATGAGCAGTTCTTC. Amino acids: CASSSQPNNEQFF.

The rearrangement links TRBV19 to TRBJ1-5; 7 positions agree with TRBD1. The CDR3 is 14 residues long. V was clipped by 7 bases and J by 4 bases; unmatched bases: 7. In germline, CDR1 is LNHDA, CDR2 SQIVND (reference sequence). CDR3 coding DNA: TGTGCCAGTAAGTCGGACAGGCGAAATCAGCCCCAGCATTTT. This translates into CASKSDRRNQPQHF.

This chain links TRBV5-4 with TRBJ1-3; the D is unclear. This CDR3 has 15 amino acids. V shed 3 bases and J shed 5 bases, with 15 bases lying between them. Germline V lookup: CDR1 SGHNT, CDR2 YYREEE (reference sequence). CDR3: CASSSRSGLRNTIYF. CDR3 DNA: TGTGCCAGCAGCTCCCGAAGCGGCCTCAGAAACACCATATATTTT.

The V call is TRBV5-1, the J call TRBJ2-6, with D perhaps matching TRBD2 (5 bases). Between the trimmed V and J ends, which lost 0 bases and 1 base, there was a span of 14 bases. CDR1 is SGHRS and CDR2 is YFSETQ in the germline V gene. The CDR3 contains 18 residues. The CDR3 nucleotides read TGCGCCAGCAGCTTGGAACTAGGAAGACCGTCTGGGGCCAACGTCCTGACTTTC. Amino acid sequence: CASSLELGRPSGANVLTF.

The rearrangement joins TRBV19 to TRBJ2-2; weak D call: TRBD1 (5 bases). The CDR3 length is 17 residues. The V gene's germline CDR1 is LNHDA and CDR2 SQIVND (reference sequence). V was cut by 1 base and J by 5 bases, with 17 bases left in between. CDR3 sequence: CASSIAWARAGTGELFF. Written as DNA, the CDR3 is TGTGCCAGTAGTATAGCCTGGGCCAGGGCAGGTACCGGGGAGCTGTTTTTT. The whole variable domain, filled in from reference TRBV19 and TRBJ2-2, reads DGGITQSPKYLFRKEGQNVTLSCEQNLNHDAMYWYRQDPGQGLRLIYYSQIVNDFQKGDIAEGYSVSREKKESFPLTVTSAQKNPTAFYLCASSIAWARAGTGELFFGEGSRLTVL.

CDR3 sequence (DNA): TGTGCCAGCAGCGAGCTAGCGGGGGGGATTTCTGGGGCCAACGTCCTGACTTTC. As protein: CASSELAGGISGANVLTF. The chain recombines TRBV3-1 (or the pseudogene TRBV3-2) with TRBJ2-6; TRBD2 matches at 12 bases. Germline values: CDR1 LGHDT, CDR2 YNNKEL (reference sequence). Germline trimming cut 5 bases from V and 1 base from J; bases unmatched to any gene: 6. The CDR3 is 18 amino acids.

J is TRBJ1-1 and V is TRBV4-1, with 9 bases matching TRBD1. J was trimmed by 0 bases and V by 4 bases; bases with no gene match: 3. Per the germline V gene, CDR1 is MGHRA and CDR2 is YSYEKL. The CDR3 totals 15 residues. This CDR3 is CASSRGTGLNTEAFF. CDR3 DNA: TGCGCCAGCAGCCGAGGGACAGGGCTGAACACTGAAGCTTTCTTT.

The V gene is TRBV25-1, the J gene TRBJ1-3, with D tentatively TRBD1 (6 bases). Germline loops: CDR1 MGHDK, CDR2 SYGVNS. The CDR3 is 15 amino acids. V shed 5 bases and J shed 0 bases, with 11 bases lying between them. CDR3 DNA: TGTGCCAGCAGTTCCGGGACAAACTCTGGAAACACCATATATTTT. It translates to CASSSGTNSGNTIYF. The complete variable domain, with remaining parts taken from reference TRBV25-1 and TRBJ1-3, reads EADIYQTPRYLVIGTGKKITLECSQTMGHDKMYWYQQDPGMELHLIHYSYGVNSTEKGDLSSESTVSRIRTEHFPLTLESARPSHTSQYLCASSSGTNSGNTIYFGEGSWLTVV.

This chain joins TRBV11-3 and TRBJ1-2, with TRBD1 matching 9 bases. CDR1 and CDR2 (germline): SGHNT, YENEEA. This CDR3 spans 15 amino acids. Unmatched junction bases numbered 7, after V lost 4 bases and J lost 4 bases. CDR3 bases: TGTGCCAGCAGCTCCGAAGCGGGACAGGGCTATGGCTACACCTTC. This translates into CASSSEAGQGYGYTF.

The rearrangement joins TRBV19 to TRBJ2-7; 10 bases are a match to TRBD1. CDR3 length: 15 residues. J lost 4 bases, V lost 5 bases, and 8 bases had no gene match. CDR1 LNHDA and CDR2 SQIVND come from the germline V gene (reference sequence). The CDR3 protein is CASSRLTGGSYEQYF. The CDR3 coding sequence is TGTGCCAGTAGTCGACTGACAGGGGGCTCTTACGAGCAGTACTTC.

Note on this clone: The sample holds other DNA sequences that translate to the same CDR3. CDR3 DNA: TGTGCCATCAGCCCCGACAATAATTCACCCCTCCACTTT. Encoded protein: CAISPDNNSPLHF. V usage is TRBV10-3 and J usage is TRBJ1-6; unclear D gene. This CDR3 comprises 13 residues. Deletions cut 6 bases from V and 5 bases from J, with 8 bases between. Germline V CDR1 and CDR2: ENHRY, SYGVKD.

This sequence joins TRBV5-4 and TRBJ2-5; a possible D gene is TRBD2 (6 bases). In germline, CDR1 is SGHNT, CDR2 YYREEE (reference sequence). There are 14 residues in the CDR3. The V end was cut by 3 bases, the J end by 5 bases, with 14 bases between. CDR3 coding DNA: TGTGCCAGCAGCTCGGGGACGGCGGGGGAGACCCAGTACTTC. Amino acid sequence: CASSSGTAGETQYF.

This rearrangement joins TRBV29-1 to TRBJ2-7, with TRBD1 matching 11 bases. J was trimmed by 3 bases and V by 2 bases; bases with no gene match: 3. The CDR3 extends over 14 amino acids. The germline V gene encodes CDR1 SQVTM and CDR2 ANQGSEA. The CDR3 protein is CSVEKGTGGYEQYF. The CDR3 bases are TGCAGCGTTGAAAAAGGGACAGGGGGCTACGAGCAGTACTTC.

The rearrangement links TRBV19 to TRBJ1-6, with D possibly being TRBD1 (6 bases). The CDR3 extends over 16 amino acids. Per the germline V gene, CDR1 is LNHDA and CDR2 is SQIVND (reference sequence). V was shortened by 5 bases and J by 9 bases, with 20 bases between the two germline ends. This chain's CDR3 is CASSPRDQGIGSPLHF. The CDR3 DNA reads as TGTGCCAGTAGTCCCCGAGACCAGGGGATAGGTTCACCCCTCCACTTT.

This chain uses TRBV6-2 or TRBV6-3 with TRBJ1-2, with no clear D. Germline values: CDR1 MNHEY, CDR2 SVGEGT. The CDR3 is 14 residues long. Trimming pared 2 bases from V and 5 bases from J, leaving 12 bases between. The CDR3 spells CASSYGSGGYGYTF. In DNA, the CDR3 is TGTGCCAGCAGTTACGGTTCGGGAGGATATGGCTACACCTTC.